This TCR beta chain was identified in a study of OX40 agonist ivuxolimab in advanced cancers. Sequencing was performed with immunoSEQ multiplex PCR; in TCRdb, only in-frame clones are kept and a portion is missing. Among around 76,000 clones, 60% to 80% were seen once, and the ten largest hold roughly 4.9%. Trimming left V 0 bases short and J 5 bases short, with 10 bases between. Germline CDR1 is LGHNA and CDR2 is YSLEER. The CDR3 length is 14 residues. V gene TRBV4-3 combines with J gene TRBJ1-2, with D unresolved. The origin of this receptor is an adult with an advanced solid tumor such as melanoma, head and neck, liver or kidney cancer. The specimen comprised CD4+ or CD8+ T cells sorted from blood, sampled in a trial of the OX40 agonist ivuxolimab. In DNA, the CDR3 is TGCGCCAGCAGCCAAGAAATCGGAAATTATGGCTACACCTTC. It yields the protein CASSQEIGNYGYTF.